This T cell receptor (beta chain) came from a study of T cell responses to AZD1222 COVID-19 vaccine. Across the study: Whether given at about 4 or about 12 weeks, second doses were pooled. Study-level findings and limits: The donor cohort was predominantly white British with a female majority, and clonal diversity may have been underestimated. No day 14 peak samples; only post-peak repertoires were characterized.

On this clone: The antigen remains unidentified.

The assay was immunoSEQ multiplex PCR, and TCRdb's table has in-frame clones only and misses some. Here the sample spans approximately 200,000 clones, approximately 94% being singletons. This material consisted of peripheral blood, taken on day 0 of AZD1222 vaccination. This receptor was obtained from an adult in good health.

The CDR3 reads CASSVVSGQGVAGNTIYF. CDR3 in DNA: TGTGCCAGCAGCGTAGTATCGGGACAGGGGGTCGCAGGAAACACCATATATTTT. The chain carries TRBV9 and TRBJ1-3; 11 bases agree with TRBD1. The CDR3 extends over 18 amino acids. With 0 bases clipped from V and 4 bases from J, the junction kept 9 bases outside the gene matches. Germline V gene lookup returns CDR1 SGDLS and CDR2 YYNGEE.